One T cell receptor (beta chain) is described in this entry. Original data processing: Reference gene primer amplification yielded estimated nucleated cell counts. TCRdb's copy holds only in-frame clones and misses some; the assay was immunoSEQ multiplex PCR. From that table come the V and J calls and clone size; the DNA was used to work out D and trimming. The sample has 250,000 or so clones; around 90% are singletons. This CDR3 region has 16 residues. Germline assignment: CDR1 MNHEY and CDR2 SVGAGI. Trimming removed 2 bases from V and 0 bases from J; junction bases left unmatched: 3. These data belong to a study of blood T cell repertoires in COVID-19.

V is TRBV6-5 and J is TRBJ2-2; TRBD2 agrees at 7 bases. The TCR sequence derives from a young woman with acute COVID-19. Sequencing was done on a sample of PBMCs or T cells enriched from blood (not recorded which). CDR3 coding DNA: TGTGCCAGCAGTTACGCCAGCGGGACGAACACCGGGGAGCTGTTTTTT. It translates to CASSYASGTNTGELFF.